The source of this T cell receptor (beta chain) is a study of cytomegalovirus exposure and HLA in healthy donors. Study outcomes and limitations: Reportedly, cytomegalovirus status was diagnosed with high sensitivity and specificity.

The CDR3 covers 12 residues. The data were produced by immunoSEQ multiplex PCR, yet TCRdb's version contains in-frame clones alone and is incomplete. Here the sample spans 250,000 or so clones, about 90% being singletons. A single count supports this clone. Its antigen is currently unknown. Sequencing used PBMCs. The TCR was taken from a woman between 18 and 29 years old in good health and CMV-seronegative. This chain joins TRBV21-1 and TRBJ2-2; the table's TRBD2 call for D was not verified on the DNA. TRBV21-1 is a recognized pseudogene. The CDR3 reads CASSRDTGELFF. CDR3 in DNA: TGTGCCAGCAGCAGAGATACCGGGGAGCTGTTTTTT.